This passage covers 27 T cell receptor beta chains from one sample sequenced in a study of cytomegalovirus exposure and HLA in healthy donors. The study ran its PCR with 60 Vbeta and 13 Jbeta primers. Sequencing was performed with immunoSEQ multiplex PCR; in TCRdb, only in-frame clones are kept and a portion is missing. This repertoire includes approximately 110,000 clones. The sample taken for sequencing was PBMCs. The receptors were gathered from a man aged 50 or older in good health and CMV-seronegative.

The chain is built from TRBV5-1 and TRBJ1-4, with D perhaps matching TRBD1 (5 bases). CDR3 length: 16 residues. Germline V lookup: CDR1 SGHRS, CDR2 YFSETQ. The V and J ends lost 3 bases and 0 bases respectively, with 12 bases between them. For the CDR3, the DNA is TGCGCCAGCAGCTCGACAGCTCCCTCAACTAATGAAAAACTGTTTTTT. It yields the protein CASSSTAPSTNEKLFF.

The chain employs TRBV27 and TRBJ2-1, with D possibly TRBD2 on 6 matching bases. V shed 5 bases and J shed 4 bases, with 18 bases lying between them. The CDR3 totals 16 residues. Germline V lookup: CDR1 MNHEY, CDR2 SMNVEV (reference sequence). CDR3 amino acids: CASSAQGGITYNEQFF. The DNA of the CDR3 is TGTGCCAGCAGTGCCCAGGGCGGGATTACTTACAATGAGCAGTTCTTC.

The rearrangement links TRBV9 to TRBJ1-1; D is undetermined. The germline V and J ends were trimmed by 3 bases and 5 bases, with 11 bases remaining between them. Germline V lookup: CDR1 SGDLS, CDR2 YYNGEE. The CDR3 covers 13 residues. The CDR3 DNA reads TGTGCCAGCAGCGCCTACGAGGTGACTGAAGCTTTCTTT. This codes for CASSAYEVTEAFF.

V usage is TRBV5-6 and J usage is TRBJ1-3; tentative D call: TRBD1 (5 bases). From germline, CDR1 is SGHDT and CDR2 YYEEEE. V dropped 0 bases and J dropped 0 bases, with 13 bases sitting between them. This CDR3 contains 17 residues. Here the CDR3 DNA reads TGTGCCAGCAGCTTGGTGCAGGGTCGGTACTCTGGAAACACCATATATTTT. Amino acids: CASSLVQGRYSGNTIYF.

The chain joins TRBV30 to TRBJ2-3, with D perhaps matching TRBD2 (7 bases). The V and J ends lost 3 bases and 0 bases respectively, with 13 bases between them. Germline CDR1 GTSNPN, CDR2 SVGIG (reference sequence). CDR3 length equals 15 residues. CDR3 loop: CAWSAGARSTDTQYF. The DNA for the CDR3 is TGTGCCTGGAGCGCGGGGGCTAGGAGCACAGATACGCAGTATTTT.

The chain links TRBV9 to TRBJ2-1; possible D gene TRBD2, 5 bases. CDR3 length equals 12 residues. Germline CDR1 is SGDLS and CDR2 is YYNGEE. V was trimmed by 3 bases and J by 7 bases, leaving 8 bases between them. The CDR3 coding sequence is TGTGCCAGCAGCGGGACTCCTAATGAGCAGTTCTTC. It encodes CASSGTPNEQFF.

This chain connects TRBV6-5 to TRBJ2-3, with D unresolved. Germline-derived CDR1 and CDR2 are MNHEY and SVGAGI. The CDR3 is 15 amino acids. V lost 5 bases to trimming and J lost 2 bases, with 14 bases between them. For the CDR3, the DNA is TGTGCCAGCAGTCCCCTGGGCCGGTACACAGATACGCAGTATTTT. It is translated as CASSPLGRYTDTQYF.

The chain combines TRBV10-1 with TRBJ1-1; unclear D gene. Trimming cost V 8 bases and J 1 base, with 11 bases left between them. This CDR3 has 13 amino acids. The germline CDR1 and CDR2 sequences are WNHNN and SYGVQD (reference sequence). For the CDR3, the DNA is TGCGCCAGCTCCCCCGGTCGGAACACTGAAGCTTTCTTT. Translation: CASSPGRNTEAFF.

The V call is TRBV12-5, the J call TRBJ2-7; D perhaps matches TRBD2 (6 bases). CDR3 length: 19 amino acids. The germline V and J ends were trimmed by 6 bases and 3 bases, with 30 bases remaining between them. Germline V gene sequence: CDR1 LGHNT, CDR2 FRNRAP. CDR3 coding DNA: TGTGCTAGTGGACAGCCGGGACCGGGCGCAACTCGGACTAACTACGAGCAGTACTTC. As protein: CASGQPGPGATRTNYEQYF.

The rearrangement joins TRBV2 to TRBJ1-4; perhaps TRBD1 as D (5 bases). Germline CDR1 and CDR2: SNHLY and FYNNEI. The ends were cut back, 6 bases at V and 12 bases at J, with 14 bases in the middle. CDR3 length: 12 residues. The CDR3 nucleotides are TGTGCCAGCAGGACGAGACAGAGCGAACTGTTTTTT. Encoded protein: CASRTRQSELFF.

This chain connects TRBV25-1 to TRBJ2-7; the D gene is possibly TRBD1 (6 bases). Trimming removed 4 bases from V and 0 bases from J, with 13 bases in between. This CDR3 has 15 residues. Germline V lookup: CDR1 MGHDK, CDR2 SYGVNS. The CDR3 loop is CASSGTGSGSYEQYF. The CDR3 DNA is TGTGCCAGCAGTGGTACAGGGAGTGGCTCCTACGAGCAGTACTTC.

The chain couples TRBV29-1 to TRBJ1-2, with TRBD1 matching over 7 bases. V shed 4 bases, J shed 4 bases, and the junction held 6 bases outside the gene matches. In germline, CDR1 is SQVTM, CDR2 ANQGSEA. The CDR3 spans 13 residues. CDR3 sequence (DNA): TGCAGCGTTGGTACAACAGGGGTCTATGGCTACACCTTC. Translation gives CSVGTTGVYGYTF.

The chain carries TRBV2 and TRBJ1-1; perhaps TRBD1 as D (5 bases). Germline V gives CDR1 SNHLY, CDR2 FYNNEI. The CDR3 length is 11 residues. V was trimmed by 6 bases and J by 8 bases, leaving 10 bases between them. The CDR3 spells CASRYQGEAFF. In nucleotides, the CDR3 is TGTGCCAGCAGGTACCAGGGAGAAGCTTTCTTT.

The chain links TRBV20-1 to TRBJ2-5; D is undetermined. CDR1 and CDR2 (germline): DFQATT, SNEGSKA (reference sequence). The CDR3 contains 11 residues. With 5 bases removed from V and 0 bases from J, the gap between germline ends came to 4 bases. CDR3: CSADNQETQYF. The CDR3 region has the DNA TGCAGTGCTGACAACCAAGAGACCCAGTACTTC.

The gene calls are TRBV5-1 and TRBJ2-2, with 10 bases matching TRBD1. J lost 6 bases, V lost 6 bases, and 11 bases had no gene match. The CDR3 has 16 amino acids. The V gene's germline CDR1 is SGHRS and CDR2 YFSETQ. CDR3 amino acids: CASNPLPGQGSGELFF. CDR3 in DNA: TGCGCCAGCAACCCCTTACCGGGACAGGGGTCCGGGGAGCTGTTTTTT.

The V gene is TRBV7-9, the J gene TRBJ2-1; D is unresolved. Trimming left V 5 bases short and J 6 bases short, with 20 bases between. Germline values: CDR1 SEHNR, CDR2 FQNEAQ (reference sequence). There are 16 residues in the CDR3. The CDR3 spells CASSARGMTRVNEQFF. The CDR3 coding sequence is TGTGCCAGCAGCGCAAGAGGTATGACTCGCGTCAATGAGCAGTTCTTC. Full variable domain (rest looked up from reference TRBV7-9 and TRBJ2-1): DTGVSQNPRHKITKRGQNVTFRCDPISEHNRLYWYRQTLGQGPEFLTYFQNEAQLEKSRLLSDRFSAERPKGSFSTLEIQRTEQGDSAMYLCASSARGMTRVNEQFFGPGTRLTVL.

V usage is TRBV5-1 and J usage is TRBJ2-5; D not certain. The CDR3 runs to 13 residues. Germline assignment: CDR1 SGHRS and CDR2 YFSETQ. V was pared by 3 bases and J by 5 bases, with 11 bases between. CDR3 residues: CASSSPAGETQYF. DNA of the CDR3: TGCGCCAGCAGCTCCCCCGCCGGGGAGACCCAGTACTTC.

The chain carries TRBV5-6 and TRBJ2-7; possibly TRBD1 for D (6 bases). The CDR3 consists of 18 residues. Trimming stripped 3 bases from V and 2 bases from J, with 24 bases between. In germline, CDR1 is SGHDT, CDR2 YYEEEE. The CDR3 DNA sequence: TGTGCCAGCAGCTCCGTATATGCCCTCGGGACATTCGCCTACGAGCAGTACTTC. Translating it yields CASSSVYALGTFAYEQYF. Drawing the rest from reference TRBV5-6 and TRBJ2-7, the complete variable domain is DAGVTQSPTHLIKTRGQQVTLRCSPKSGHDTVSWYQQALGQGPQFIFQYYEEEERQRGNFPDRFSGHQFPNYSSELNVNALLLGDSALYLCASSSVYALGTFAYEQYFGPGTRLTVT.

CDR3 amino acids: CASNPSGRASSYEQYF. The CDR3 DNA sequence: TGTGCCAGTAACCCGAGTGGCAGGGCTTCTTCCTACGAGCAGTACTTC. This sequence joins TRBV19 and TRBJ2-7; possible D gene TRBD1, 5 bases. The V and J ends lost 7 bases and 1 base respectively, with 20 bases between them. CDR1 LNHDA and CDR2 SQIVND come from the germline V gene (reference sequence). CDR3 length: 16 residues.

V usage is TRBV10-2 and J usage is TRBJ2-7, with 7 positions matching TRBD1. The CDR3 runs 17 residues. Germline assignment: CDR1 WSHSY and CDR2 SAAADI. V lost 5 bases, J lost 1 base, and 14 bases stayed unmatched. The CDR3 bases are TGCGCCAGCAGTTTGACCGGGACAGAGGACGCATCCTACGAGCAGTACTTC. Translated: CASSLTGTEDASYEQYF.

The V gene is TRBV27, the J gene TRBJ1-2; D remains ambiguous. V gave up 3 bases and J gave up 8 bases, with 22 bases separating them. The CDR3 consists of 16 residues. Germline loops: CDR1 MNHEY, CDR2 SMNVEV (reference sequence). The CDR3, as DNA: TGTGCCAGCAGTTTCGTGCCGGTAGAACTGGCGGGCGGCTACACCTTC. Its translation: CASSFVPVELAGGYTF.

The CDR3 nucleotides read TGCGCCAGCAGAGGACAGGGGGGGGAAAAACTGTTTTTT. This sequence encodes CASRGQGGEKLFF. The chain uses TRBV5-1 and TRBJ1-4; 10 bases agree with TRBD1. The CDR3 is 13 amino acids. V trimming: 5 bases; J trimming: 8 bases; junction bases outside the gene matches: 3. CDR1 is SGHRS, CDR2 YFSETQ, per germline.

The chain has TRBV29-1 and TRBJ2-2; D not certain. This CDR3 has 11 residues. CDR1 SQVTM and CDR2 ANQGSEA come from the germline V gene. V was shortened by 7 bases and J by 6 bases, with 9 bases between the two germline ends. CDR3 nucleotide sequence: TGCAGCGCCGAGCTTCCCGGGGAGCTGTTTTTT. This gives the protein CSAELPGELFF.

The chain is built from TRBV5-1 and TRBJ1-1; D remains unclear. Germline loops: CDR1 SGHRS, CDR2 YFSETQ. V was shortened by 1 base and J by 2 bases, with 9 bases between the two germline ends. This CDR3 is 14 amino acids long. Here the CDR3 reads CASSLTVPNTEAFF. The CDR3 DNA reads TGCGCCAGCAGCTTGACAGTGCCAAACACTGAAGCTTTCTTT. The full variable domain, completed using reference TRBV5-1 and TRBJ1-1, is KAGVTQTPRYLIKTRGQQVTLSCSPISGHRSVSWYQQTPGQGLQFLFEYFSETQRNKGNFPGRFSGRQFSNSRSEMNVSTLELGDSALYLCASSLTVPNTEAFFGQGTRLTVV.

The rearrangement links TRBV29-1 to TRBJ1-2; weak D call: TRBD1 (5 bases). Trimming stripped 4 bases from V and 6 bases from J, with 12 bases between. The germline CDR1 and CDR2 sequences are SQVTM and ANQGSEA. CDR3 length: 12 amino acids. CDR3 in amino acids: CSVVGGEHGYTF. CDR3 nucleotides: TGCAGCGTTGTGGGGGGGGAGCATGGCTACACCTTC.

This sequence joins TRBV19 and TRBJ1-2, with D unresolved. V was pared by 3 bases and J by 1 base, with 12 bases between. The CDR3 totals 15 residues. Germline V gene sequence: CDR1 LNHDA, CDR2 SQIVND (reference sequence). This CDR3 is CASSITAGHNYGYTF. CDR3 in DNA: TGTGCCAGTAGTATTACCGCAGGCCATAACTATGGCTACACCTTC.

The gene calls are TRBV7-9 and TRBJ1-2; TRBD1 aligns across 9 bases. The V and J ends lost 3 bases and 8 bases, in that order; junction bases with no gene match: 13. This CDR3 contains 16 residues. Looked up from germline, CDR1 is SEHNR and CDR2 is FQNEAQ (reference sequence). In nucleotides, the CDR3 is TGTGCCAGCAGCTTGGACAACCGGGACAGGGAGAGGGGCTACACCTTC. This translates into CASSLDNRDRERGYTF.